This T cell receptor (beta chain) was observed in a study of blood T cell repertoires in COVID-19. On the study more broadly: The study drew acute and convalescent COVID-19 samples from the United States, Italy and Spain. PBMCs, B-cell-depleted T cells, or T cells provided the cDNA or gDNA that made up the material.

This CDR3 comprises 15 residues. CDR1 and CDR2 (germline): SNHLY, FYNNEI. The trim removed 0 bases at V and 8 bases at J, leaving 8 bases unmatched. Per the original data handling: The assay estimated nucleated cells by amplifying reference gene primers. This table comes from immunoSEQ multiplex PCR, and its TCRdb copy is limited to in-frame clones, with some not included. The D gene and trimming were derived from the DNA, and the V and J assignments and clone size from that table. The sample consists of tens of thousands of clones, around 80% of them appearing once. The sample taken for sequencing was peripheral blood. The chain has TRBV2 and TRBJ1-2; 8 bases line up with TRBD1. This sequence was found in a man in his 70s with acute or convalescent COVID-19. CDR3 loop: CASSEADRGRRGYTF. In DNA, the CDR3 is TGTGCCAGCAGTGAAGCCGACAGGGGCCGAAGAGGCTACACCTTC.